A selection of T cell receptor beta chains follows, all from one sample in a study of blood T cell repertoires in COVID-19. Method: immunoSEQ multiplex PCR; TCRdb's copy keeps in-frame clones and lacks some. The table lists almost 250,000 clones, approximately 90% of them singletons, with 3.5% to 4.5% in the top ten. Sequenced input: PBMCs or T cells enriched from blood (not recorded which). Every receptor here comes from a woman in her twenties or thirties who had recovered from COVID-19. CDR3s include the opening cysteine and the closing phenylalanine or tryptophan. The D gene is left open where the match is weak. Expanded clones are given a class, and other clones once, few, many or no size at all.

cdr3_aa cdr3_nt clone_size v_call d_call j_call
CASSLALPQGAKDTEAFF TGTGCCAGCAGTTTAGCCTTACCTCAGGGGGCGAAGGACACTGAAGCTTTCTTT - TRBV27 TRBD1 TRBJ1-1
CASRDRGLRSGNTIYF TGTGCCAGCAGGGACAGGGGCCTACGCTCTGGAAACACCATATATTTT - TRBV21-1 - TRBJ1-3
CASSRQSRVYEQYF TGTGCCAGCAGCCGACAATCCAGGGTCTACGAGCAGTACTTC - TRBV7-9 - TRBJ2-7
CASSKTGPTEAFF TGTGCCAGCAGTAAAACAGGGCCCACTGAAGCTTTCTTT - TRBV6-5 - TRBJ1-1
CASSPHRDMNTEAFF TGTGCCAGCAGCCCCCACAGGGATATGAACACTGAAGCTTTCTTT once TRBV9 - TRBJ1-1
CASTDSHTEAFF TGTGCCAGCACCGACAGTCACACTGAAGCTTTCTTT - TRBV3-1/TRBV3-2 - TRBJ1-1
CASSTTGGTEAFF TGTGCCAGCTCTACGACAGGGGGGACTGAAGCTTTCTTT few TRBV6-5 TRBD1 TRBJ1-1
CASSVTSGSGNNEQFF TGTGCCAGCAGTGTCACTAGCGGGAGCGGTAACAATGAGCAGTTCTTC - TRBV6-4 TRBD2 TRBJ2-1
CASAPLRGPEAFF TGTGCCAGCGCGCCCCTTAGGGGCCCTGAAGCTTTCTTT few TRBV27 - TRBJ1-1
CASSKVSGLAEEAGYNEQFF TGTGCCAGCAGCAAAGTGTCGGGACTAGCGGAGGAGGCGGGTTACAATGAGCAGTTCTTC few TRBV21-1 - TRBJ2-1
CASKRLSEVRNEQFF TGTGCCAGCAAGCGGCTAAGTGAGGTTCGTAATGAGCAGTTCTTC - TRBV5-8 - TRBJ2-1
CAVTLGAGQPQHF TGTGCCGTCACATTGGGTGCGGGACAGCCCCAGCATTTT - TRBV6-5 - TRBJ1-5
CASRLPTAGVGQETQYF TGTGCCAGCAGGCTCCCAACAGCGGGAGTGGGGCAAGAGACCCAGTACTTC - TRBV28 TRBD2 TRBJ2-5
CASSGLFNTGELFF TGTGCCAGCAGTGGACTGTTTAACACCGGGGAGCTGTTTTTT - TRBV28 - TRBJ2-2
CASSYGGGTYEQYF TGTGCCAGCAGCTACGGCGGAGGGACCTACGAGCAGTACTTC - TRBV11-3 - TRBJ2-7
CASSRGGDYQPQHF TGTGCCAGCAGCCGGGGGGGGGATTATCAGCCCCAGCATTTT - TRBV7-2 - TRBJ1-5
CASTTGSGNTIYF TGTGCCAGTACGACAGGGTCTGGAAACACCATATATTTT - TRBV19 TRBD1 TRBJ1-3
CAWRERPGCYTF TGTGCCTGGCGAGAAAGGCCCGGGTGCTACACCTTC - TRBV30 - TRBJ1-2
CASSLFTGPVIKNGYTF TGTGCCAGCAGTTTATTTACAGGCCCGGTGATAAAAAATGGCTACACCTTC - TRBV28 - TRBJ1-2
CASSPQVRQPQHF TGTGCCAGCAGTCCACAGGTCCGTCAGCCCCAGCATTTT - TRBV27 - TRBJ1-5
CASSPRTYGYTF TGTGCCAGCAGTCCCAGAACCTATGGCTACACCTTC once TRBV28 - TRBJ1-2
CASSLTAGAYNEQFF TGTGCCAGCTCACTCACTGCGGGAGCTTACAATGAGCAGTTCTTC - TRBV18 TRBD2 TRBJ2-1
CASSVGGLVEGEQYF TGTGCCAGCAGCGTAGGCGGACTAGTGGAAGGCGAGCAGTACTTC - TRBV9 TRBD2 TRBJ2-7
CAISESSGTSGRVNEQFF TGTGCCATCAGTGAGTCTTCAGGGACTAGCGGGAGAGTCAATGAGCAGTTCTTC - TRBV10-3 TRBD2 TRBJ2-1
CASSKFSPTSGRANEQFF TGTGCCAGTAGTAAGTTCTCGCCGACTAGCGGGAGGGCCAATGAGCAGTTCTTC - TRBV19 TRBD2 TRBJ2-1